Listed here are 8 T cell receptor beta chains from one sample, sequenced in a study of cytomegalovirus exposure and HLA in healthy donors. The PCR used 60 Vbeta and 13 Jbeta primers. Generated by immunoSEQ multiplex PCR, the TCRdb table keeps only in-frame clones and is missing some. The data contain 120,000 to 150,000 clones, 70% to 75% of them singletons. The sequencing sample was made of PBMCs. These receptors were collected from a middle-aged woman in good health and CMV-seronegative.

This chain connects TRBV11-2 to TRBJ2-7, with 7 nucleotides matching TRBD1. J lost 6 bases, V lost 4 bases, and 3 bases had no gene match. CDR1 SGHAT and CDR2 FQNNGV come from the germline V gene. The CDR3 extends over 12 amino acids. The CDR3 spells CASSSPGGEQYF. The CDR3 bases are TGTGCCAGCAGCTCCCCAGGGGGCGAGCAGTACTTC.

This chain uses TRBV7-9 with TRBJ2-7; the D gene is possibly TRBD2 (6 bases). In germline, CDR1 is SEHNR, CDR2 FQNEAQ (reference sequence). The CDR3 consists of 13 residues. The V end was cut by 3 bases, the J end by 5 bases, with 11 bases between. The CDR3 DNA follows: TGTGCCAGCAGCTTGGGGGGTCTCAACGAGCAGTACTTC. Residues: CASSLGGLNEQYF.

CDR3 in DNA: TGCGCCAGCAGCTTGGAGGGGCAGGGCGAGACCCAGTACTTC. It encodes CASSLEGQGETQYF. The V and J genes are TRBV5-1 and TRBJ2-5; tentative D call: TRBD1 (5 bases). The CDR3 length is 14 residues. V was trimmed by 0 bases and J by 5 bases, leaving 11 bases between them. Germline CDR1 is SGHRS and CDR2 is YFSETQ. The whole variable domain, remainder taken from reference TRBV5-1 and TRBJ2-5, is KAGVTQTPRYLIKTRGQQVTLSCSPISGHRSVSWYQQTPGQGLQFLFEYFSETQRNKGNFPGRFSGRQFSNSRSEMNVSTLELGDSALYLCASSLEGQGETQYFGPGTRLLVL.

The chain couples TRBV10-2 to TRBJ1-1; the D gene is possibly TRBD1 (5 bases). This CDR3 has 12 amino acids. Germline CDR1 is WSHSY and CDR2 is SAAADI. V lost 3 bases and J 8 bases, leaving 10 bases between the germline ends. The CDR3 nucleotides are TGCGCCAGCAGTGACAGGGTTGGAGAAGCTTTCTTT. Translating it yields CASSDRVGEAFF.

V usage is TRBV5-1 and J usage is TRBJ1-1; possibly TRBD1 for D (6 bases). Between the trimmed V and J ends, which lost 0 bases and 3 bases, there was a span of 9 bases. The CDR3 has 14 residues. The germline V gene has CDR1 SGHRS and CDR2 YFSETQ. The CDR3 DNA sequence: TGCGCCAGCAGCTTGGCAGGGGCCGACACTGAAGCTTTCTTT. It yields the protein CASSLAGADTEAFF.

The V gene is TRBV19, the J gene TRBJ1-1, with 8 bases lining up with TRBD1. Germline V gene lookup returns CDR1 LNHDA and CDR2 SQIVND (reference sequence). There are 13 residues in the CDR3. The V segment lost 9 bases and the J segment 3 bases; nucleotides outside the gene matches: 6. The CDR3 reads CASRTGIYTEAFF. As DNA, the CDR3 is TGTGCCAGCCGGACAGGGATTTACACTGAAGCTTTCTTT.

The rearrangement joins TRBV10-2 to TRBJ2-2, with 9 nucleotides matching TRBD1. From germline, CDR1 is WSHSY and CDR2 SAAADI. V lost 8 bases to trimming and J lost 7 bases; unmatched junction nucleotides: 5. This CDR3 is built from 13 residues. This CDR3 is CASRTGGHGELFF. The DNA of the CDR3 is TGCGCCAGCCGCACAGGGGGCCACGGGGAGCTGTTTTTT.

The V call is TRBV5-1, the J call TRBJ2-7; no firm D call. Germline V gene data show CDR1 as SGHRS and CDR2 as YFSETQ. V lost 0 bases and J 5 bases, leaving 9 bases between the germline ends. CDR3 size: 13 residues. CDR3 sequence: CASSLEDFDEQYF. The CDR3 DNA follows: TGCGCCAGCAGCTTGGAAGACTTCGACGAGCAGTACTTC.